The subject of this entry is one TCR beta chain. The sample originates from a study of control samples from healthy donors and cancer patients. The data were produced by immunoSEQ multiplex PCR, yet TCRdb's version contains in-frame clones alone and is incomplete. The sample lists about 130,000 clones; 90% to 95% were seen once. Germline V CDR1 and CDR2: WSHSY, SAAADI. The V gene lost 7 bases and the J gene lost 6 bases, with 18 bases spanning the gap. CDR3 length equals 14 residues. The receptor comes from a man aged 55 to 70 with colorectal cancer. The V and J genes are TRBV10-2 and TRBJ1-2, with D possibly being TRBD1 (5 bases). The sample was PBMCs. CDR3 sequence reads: CASTQELRVHGYTF. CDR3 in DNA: TGCGCCAGCACCCAGGAACTCAGGGTTCATGGCTACACCTTC.